These T cell receptor beta chains were read from a single sample in a study of spatial heterogeneity in lung cancer. MiXCR, applied by TCRdb to the 5' RACE reads, yields one record per CDR3 protein. This sample has 35,000 to 55,000 distinct CDR3 sequences, with roughly 20% found just once. Here the sequenced sample was PBMCs, taken at follow-up. Source of these receptors: a female donor with early-stage non-small cell lung cancer. Each CDR3 is given with its conserved first and last residue. The order of the fields is V gene, clone size, J gene, D gene, CDR3 protein, CDR3 DNA. D genes are given only for firm matches. A clone size is listed for some rows: how often the clone was seen (once, few, many), or a class if it is expanded.

V gene: TRBV15; clone size: -; J gene: TRBJ2-1; D gene: -; CDR3 protein: CATSRMRNEQFF; CDR3 DNA: TGTGCCACCAGCAGAATGAGGAATGAGCAGTTCTTC
V gene: TRBV7-3; clone size: -; J gene: TRBJ2-5; D gene: -; CDR3 protein: CASARGRGTETQYF; CDR3 DNA: TGTGCCAGCGCCAGGGGAAGGGGGACCGAGACCCAGTACTTC
V gene: TRBV7-9; clone size: -; J gene: TRBJ1-2; D gene: TRBD1; CDR3 protein: CASSSWDRRRSSRTNYGYTF; CDR3 DNA: TGTGCCAGCAGCTCCTGGGACAGACGACGATCTTCTAGAACTAACTATGGCTACACCTTC
V gene: TRBV29-1; clone size: -; J gene: TRBJ2-4; D gene: -; CDR3 protein: CSVVRQGGDIQYF; CDR3 DNA: TGCAGCGTTGTGCGGCAGGGTGGGGACATTCAGTACTTC
V gene: TRBV2; clone size: many; J gene: TRBJ2-4; D gene: -; CDR3 protein: CATRIAVAKNIQYF; CDR3 DNA: TGTGCCACTAGAATTGCGGTGGCCAAAAACATTCAGTACTTC
V gene: TRBV27; clone size: few; J gene: TRBJ2-3; D gene: -; CDR3 protein: CASHPKFSGAFADTQYF; CDR3 DNA: TGTGCCAGCCACCCTAAATTTAGTGGAGCATTCGCGGATACGCAGTATTTT
V gene: TRBV6-5; clone size: -; J gene: TRBJ1-2; D gene: -; CDR3 protein: CASSYSRGRGYGYTF; CDR3 DNA: TGTGCCAGCAGTTACTCACGGGGAAGAGGGTATGGCTACACCTTC
V gene: TRBV7-3; clone size: -; J gene: TRBJ2-3; D gene: -; CDR3 protein: CASSFGSGPDTQYF; CDR3 DNA: TGTGCCAGCAGCTTTGGTTCTGGCCCAGATACGCAGTATTTT
V gene: TRBV5-1; clone size: few; J gene: TRBJ1-3; D gene: -; CDR3 protein: CASSLALDRSSGNTIYF; CDR3 DNA: TGCGCCAGCAGCTTGGCTTTAGACAGGAGCTCTGGAAACACCATATATTTT
V gene: TRBV7-2; clone size: many; J gene: TRBJ1-2; D gene: TRBD1; CDR3 protein: CASSSEQGARLYGYTF; CDR3 DNA: TGTGCCAGCAGCTCGGAGCAGGGGGCGCGACTCTATGGCTACACCTTC
V gene: TRBV24-1; clone size: many; J gene: TRBJ2-2; D gene: -; CDR3 protein: CATSEEGGIGELFF; CDR3 DNA: TGTGCCACCAGTGAAGAAGGGGGTATTGGTGAGCTGTTTTTT
V gene: TRBV6-5; clone size: many; J gene: TRBJ2-1; D gene: TRBD2; CDR3 protein: CASRPPGLAFNEQFF; CDR3 DNA: TGTGCCAGCAGACCACCGGGACTAGCTTTTAATGAGCAGTTCTTC
V gene: TRBV7-3; clone size: few; J gene: TRBJ2-5; D gene: -; CDR3 protein: CASSPVGREETQYF; CDR3 DNA: TGTGCCAGCAGCCCCGTGGGACGAGAAGAGACCCAGTACTTC
V gene: TRBV5-1; clone size: few; J gene: TRBJ1-1; D gene: -; CDR3 protein: CASSLVSAGTEAFF; CDR3 DNA: TGCGCCAGCAGCTTGGTCTCGGCGGGCACTGAAGCTTTCTTT
V gene: TRBV3-1; clone size: -; J gene: TRBJ2-1; D gene: TRBD1; CDR3 protein: CASSQVRQGNNEQFF; CDR3 DNA: TGTGCCAGCAGCCAAGTTCGACAGGGGAACAATGAGCAGTTCTTC
V gene: TRBV2; clone size: few; J gene: TRBJ2-3; D gene: -; CDR3 protein: CASSDGTRQYF; CDR3 DNA: TGTGCCAGCAGTGACGGAACCAGGCAGTATTTT
V gene: TRBV6-5; clone size: few; J gene: TRBJ1-1; D gene: -; CDR3 protein: CASSSPSLNTEAFF; CDR3 DNA: TGTGCCAGCAGTTCGCCGTCTCTGAACACTGAAGCTTTCTTT
V gene: TRBV18; clone size: -; J gene: TRBJ1-2; D gene: -; CDR3 protein: CASSPGRDHGYTF; CDR3 DNA: TGTGCCAGCTCACCGGGTAGGGACCATGGCTACACCTTC
V gene: TRBV11-2; clone size: few; J gene: TRBJ2-1; D gene: -; CDR3 protein: CASSWTTSSYNEQFF; CDR3 DNA: TGTGCCAGCAGCTGGACTACTAGCTCCTACAATGAGCAGTTCTTC
V gene: TRBV7-2; clone size: -; J gene: TRBJ2-7; D gene: -; CDR3 protein: CASRPQGSGHYEQYF; CDR3 DNA: TGTGCCAGCCGACCTCAGGGGTCAGGTCACTACGAGCAGTACTTC